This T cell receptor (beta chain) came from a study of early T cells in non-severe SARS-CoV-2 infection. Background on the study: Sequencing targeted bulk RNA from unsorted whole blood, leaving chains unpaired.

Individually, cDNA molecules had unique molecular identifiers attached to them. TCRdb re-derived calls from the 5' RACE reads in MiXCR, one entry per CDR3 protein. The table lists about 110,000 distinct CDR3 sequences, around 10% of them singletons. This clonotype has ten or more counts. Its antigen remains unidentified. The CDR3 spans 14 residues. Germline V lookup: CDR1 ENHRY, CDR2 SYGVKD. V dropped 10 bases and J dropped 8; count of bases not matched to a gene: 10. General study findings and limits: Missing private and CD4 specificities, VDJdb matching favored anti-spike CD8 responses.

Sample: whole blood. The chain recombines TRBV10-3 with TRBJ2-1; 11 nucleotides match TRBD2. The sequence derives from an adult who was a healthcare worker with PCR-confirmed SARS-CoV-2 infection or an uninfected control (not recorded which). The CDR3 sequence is CATGLAAPWDEQFF. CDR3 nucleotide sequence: TGTGCCACGGGACTAGCGGCTCCATGGGATGAGCAGTTCTTC.